Sequencing of this T cell receptor (beta chain) was carried out in a study of cytotoxic CD8 clonotypes in ibrutinib-treated CLL. This clone showed up just a few times. Generated by immunoSEQ multiplex PCR, the TCRdb table keeps only in-frame clones and is missing some. The profile shows roughly 97,000 clones, 78% of them singletons. CDR3 length: 15 residues. V lost 7 bases, J lost 3 bases, and 8 bases stayed unmatched. Germline CDR1 reads LNHDA; CDR2 reads SQIVND (reference sequence). The material sequenced was PBMCs, taken after 12 months of ibrutinib treatment. This clonotype was sampled from a human donor with chronic lymphocytic leukemia. The chain couples TRBV19 to TRBJ2-2; 7 bases line up with TRBD2. CDR3 residues: CASTSGRGYTGELFF. The CDR3 DNA reads TGTGCCAGTACCTCTGGGAGGGGATACACCGGGGAGCTGTTTTTT.